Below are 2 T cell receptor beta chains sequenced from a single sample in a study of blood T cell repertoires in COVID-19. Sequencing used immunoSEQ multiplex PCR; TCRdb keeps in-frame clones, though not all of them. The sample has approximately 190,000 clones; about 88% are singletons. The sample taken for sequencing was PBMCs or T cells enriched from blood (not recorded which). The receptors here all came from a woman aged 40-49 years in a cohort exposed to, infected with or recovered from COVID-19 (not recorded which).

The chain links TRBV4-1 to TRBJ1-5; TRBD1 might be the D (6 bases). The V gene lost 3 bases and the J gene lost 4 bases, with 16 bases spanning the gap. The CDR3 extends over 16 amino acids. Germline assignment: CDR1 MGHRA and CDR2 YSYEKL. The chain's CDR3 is CASSQRTGNLNQPQHF. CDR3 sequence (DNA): TGCGCCAGCAGCCAGCGAACAGGGAATTTGAATCAGCCCCAGCATTTT.

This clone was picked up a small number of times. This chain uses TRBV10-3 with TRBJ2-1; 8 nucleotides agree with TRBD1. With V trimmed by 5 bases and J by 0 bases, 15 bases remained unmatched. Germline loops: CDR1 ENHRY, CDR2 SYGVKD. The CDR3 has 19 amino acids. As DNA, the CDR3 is TGTGCCATCAGTCCTTTAGACCGGGACAGGAAAAACTCCTACAATGAGCAGTTCTTC. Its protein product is CAISPLDRDRKNSYNEQFF.